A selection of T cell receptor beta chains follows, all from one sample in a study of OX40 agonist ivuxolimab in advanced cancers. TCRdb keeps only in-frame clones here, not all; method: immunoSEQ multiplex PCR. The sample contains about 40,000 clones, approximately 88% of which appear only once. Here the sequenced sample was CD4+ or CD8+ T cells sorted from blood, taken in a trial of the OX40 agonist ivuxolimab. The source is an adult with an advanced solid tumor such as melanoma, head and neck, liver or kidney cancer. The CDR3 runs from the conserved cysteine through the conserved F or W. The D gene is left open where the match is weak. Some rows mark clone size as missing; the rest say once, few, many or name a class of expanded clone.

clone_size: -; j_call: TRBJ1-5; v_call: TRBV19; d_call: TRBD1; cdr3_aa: CASRYRGGNQPQHF; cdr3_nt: TGTGCCAGTAGATACAGGGGGGGCAATCAGCCCCAGCATTTT
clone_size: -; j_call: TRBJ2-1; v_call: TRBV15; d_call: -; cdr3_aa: CATSRGSGSSYNEQFF; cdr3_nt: TGTGCCACCAGCAGAGGCTCGGGGAGCTCCTACAATGAGCAGTTCTTC
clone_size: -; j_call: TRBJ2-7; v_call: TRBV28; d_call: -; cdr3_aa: CASNDWGVGSYEQYF; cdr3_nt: TGTGCCAGCAACGACTGGGGCGTGGGGTCCTACGAGCAGTACTTC
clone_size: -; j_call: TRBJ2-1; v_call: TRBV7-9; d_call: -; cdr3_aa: CASSEERNEQFF; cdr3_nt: TGTGCCAGCAGCGAGGAGAGGAATGAGCAGTTCTTC
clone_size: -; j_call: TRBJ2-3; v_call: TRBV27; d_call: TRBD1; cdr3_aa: CASSPRTGPPDTQYF; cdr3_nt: TGTGCCAGCAGTCCCCGGACAGGGCCCCCGGATACGCAGTATTTT
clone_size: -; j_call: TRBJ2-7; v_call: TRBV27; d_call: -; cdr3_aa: CASSFGTSREQYF; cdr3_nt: TGTGCCAGCAGTTTTGGGACGTCTCGGGAGCAGTACTTC
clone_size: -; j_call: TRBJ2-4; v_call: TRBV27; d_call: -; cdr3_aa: CASSWGSLRDIQYF; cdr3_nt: TGTGCCAGCAGTTGGGGGTCCCTACGGGACATTCAGTACTTC
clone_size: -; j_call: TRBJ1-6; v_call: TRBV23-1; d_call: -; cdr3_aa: CASSPIRSYNSPLHF; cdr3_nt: TGCGCCAGCAGTCCCATTCGCTCCTATAATTCACCCCTCCACTTT
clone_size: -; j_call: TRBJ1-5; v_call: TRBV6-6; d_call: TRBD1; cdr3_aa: CASSYSGQGTFQPQHF; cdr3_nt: TGTGCCAGCAGTTACTCGGGACAGGGTACTTTCCAGCCCCAGCATTTT
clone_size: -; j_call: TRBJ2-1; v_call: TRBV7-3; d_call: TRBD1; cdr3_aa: CASSLTWAGGDEQFF; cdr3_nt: TGTGCCAGCAGCTTAACGTGGGCAGGGGGCGATGAGCAGTTCTTC
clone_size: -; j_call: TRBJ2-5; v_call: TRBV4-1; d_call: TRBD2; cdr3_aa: CASSQGVLAGSEETQYF; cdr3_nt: TGCGCCAGCAGCCAAGGGGTACTAGCGGGCTCGGAAGAGACCCAGTACTTC
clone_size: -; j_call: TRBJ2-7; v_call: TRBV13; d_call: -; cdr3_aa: CASSTPDTGYEQYF; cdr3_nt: TGTGCCAGCAGCACCCCGGACACCGGCTACGAGCAGTACTTC
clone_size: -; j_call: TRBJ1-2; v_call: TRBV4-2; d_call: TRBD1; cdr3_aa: CASSTRTGYGYTF; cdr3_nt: TGTGCCAGCAGCACACGGACAGGGTATGGCTACACCTTC
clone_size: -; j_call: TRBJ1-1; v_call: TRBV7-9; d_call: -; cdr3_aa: CASSFHPGAFF; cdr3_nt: TGTGCCAGCAGCTTCCACCCTGGAGCTTTCTTT
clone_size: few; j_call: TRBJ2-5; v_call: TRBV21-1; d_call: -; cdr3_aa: CASSNARTETQYF; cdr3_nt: TGTGCCAGCAGCAATGCCCGGACAGAGACCCAGTACTTC
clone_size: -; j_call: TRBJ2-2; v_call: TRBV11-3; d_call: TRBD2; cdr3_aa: CASSSRTSGRAGELFF; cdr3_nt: TGTGCCAGCAGCTCCCGGACTAGCGGGAGGGCCGGGGAGCTGTTTTTT
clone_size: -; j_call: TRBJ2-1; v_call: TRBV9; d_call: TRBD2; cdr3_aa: CASGSSGRSYNEQFF; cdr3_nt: TGTGCCAGCGGCTCTAGCGGGAGGTCCTACAATGAGCAGTTCTTC
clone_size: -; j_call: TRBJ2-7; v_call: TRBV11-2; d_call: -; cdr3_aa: CASSLTRLYEQYF; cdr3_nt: TGTGCCAGCAGCCTTACTAGGCTGTACGAGCAGTACTTC
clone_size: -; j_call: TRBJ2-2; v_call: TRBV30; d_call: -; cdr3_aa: CAWSAAAGELFF; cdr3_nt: TGTGCCTGGAGTGCCGCCGCCGGGGAGCTGTTTTTT
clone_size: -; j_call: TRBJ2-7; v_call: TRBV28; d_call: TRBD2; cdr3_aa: CASSFQVAGTYEQYF; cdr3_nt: TGTGCCAGCAGTTTCCAAGTAGCGGGGACCTACGAGCAGTACTTC
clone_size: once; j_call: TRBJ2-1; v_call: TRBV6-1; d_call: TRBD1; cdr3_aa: CASSGVPGQGHNEQFF; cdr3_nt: TGTGCCAGCAGTGGTGTCCCGGGACAGGGTCACAATGAGCAGTTCTTC
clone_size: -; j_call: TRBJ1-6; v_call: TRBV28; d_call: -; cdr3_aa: CASSSDSYNSPLHF; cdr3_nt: TGTGCCAGCAGTTCGGATTCCTATAATTCACCCCTCCACTTT
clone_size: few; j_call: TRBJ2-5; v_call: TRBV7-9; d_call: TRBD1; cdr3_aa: CASSPRQGAKTQYF; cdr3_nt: TGTGCCAGCAGCCCCAGACAGGGGGCGAAGACCCAGTACTTC
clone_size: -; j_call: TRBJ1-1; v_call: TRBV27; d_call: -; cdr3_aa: CASSLTGVETEAFF; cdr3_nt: TGTGCCAGCAGTTTGACTGGGGTGGAGACTGAAGCTTTCTTT
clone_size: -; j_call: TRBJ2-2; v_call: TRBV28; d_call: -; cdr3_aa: CASSPRWAGWTGELFF; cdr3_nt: TGTGCCAGCAGTCCCCGATGGGCGGGGTGGACCGGGGAGCTGTTTTTT
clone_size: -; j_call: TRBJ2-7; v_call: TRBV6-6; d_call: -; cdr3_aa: CASSFTGRVADEQYF; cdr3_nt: TGTGCCAGCAGTTTCACAGGCCGGGTCGCCGACGAGCAGTACTTC
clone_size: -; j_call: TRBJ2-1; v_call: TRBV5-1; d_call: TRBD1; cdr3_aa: CASSYNPDLTGLYNEQFF; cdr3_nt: TGCGCCAGCAGTTACAACCCGGACCTGACAGGGCTCTACAATGAGCAGTTCTTC
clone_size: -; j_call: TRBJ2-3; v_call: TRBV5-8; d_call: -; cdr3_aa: CASSLGRSRTDTQYF; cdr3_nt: TGTGCCAGCAGCTTGGGTAGGTCCCGCACAGATACGCAGTATTTT
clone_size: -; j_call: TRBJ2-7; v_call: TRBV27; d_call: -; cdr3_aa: CASRGLASEQYF; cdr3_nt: TGTGCCAGCAGGGGACTCGCTTCCGAGCAGTACTTC
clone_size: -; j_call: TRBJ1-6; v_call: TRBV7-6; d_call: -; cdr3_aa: CASRDEHSPLHF; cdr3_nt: TGTGCCAGCCGAGACGAACATTCACCCCTCCACTTT
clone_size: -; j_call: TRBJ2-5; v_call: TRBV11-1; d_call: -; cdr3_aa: CASSLSGLETQYF; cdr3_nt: TGTGCCAGCAGCTTATCCGGTTTAGAGACCCAGTACTTC
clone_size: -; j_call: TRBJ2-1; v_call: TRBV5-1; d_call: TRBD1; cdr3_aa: CASSLVARGQGDGHEQFF; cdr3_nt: TGCGCCAGCAGCTTGGTCGCCCGAGGACAGGGGGACGGACATGAGCAGTTCTTC
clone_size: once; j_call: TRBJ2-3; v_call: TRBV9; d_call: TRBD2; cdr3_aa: CASSSRLAGVISDTQYF; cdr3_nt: TGTGCCAGCAGCTCCAGACTAGCGGGAGTCATTTCTGATACGCAGTATTTT
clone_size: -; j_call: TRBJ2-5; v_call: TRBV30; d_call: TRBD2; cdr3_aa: CAWSWLAGANQETQYF; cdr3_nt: TGTGCCTGGAGTTGGCTAGCGGGAGCTAACCAAGAGACCCAGTACTTC
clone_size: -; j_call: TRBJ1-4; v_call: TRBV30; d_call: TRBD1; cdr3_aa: CAWSGGTGGELFF; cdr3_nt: TGTGCCTGGAGTGGGGGGACAGGGGGCGAACTGTTTTTT
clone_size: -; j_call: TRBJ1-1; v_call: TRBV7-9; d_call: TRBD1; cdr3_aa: CASSYRGLGDLRAFF; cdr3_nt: TGTGCCAGCAGCTACAGGGGCCTTGGGGACCTAAGAGCTTTCTTT
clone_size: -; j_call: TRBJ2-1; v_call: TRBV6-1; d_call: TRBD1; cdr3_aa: CASSEPGQGASNEQFF; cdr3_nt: TGTGCCAGCAGCGAACCGGGACAGGGGGCGAGCAATGAGCAGTTCTTC
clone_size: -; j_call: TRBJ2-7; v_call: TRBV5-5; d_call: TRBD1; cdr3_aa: CASSWARDRGAGGEQYF; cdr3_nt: TGTGCCAGCAGCTGGGCCCGGGACAGAGGGGCTGGGGGCGAGCAGTACTTC
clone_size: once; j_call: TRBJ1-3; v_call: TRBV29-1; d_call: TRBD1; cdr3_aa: CSGRGTGNTIYF; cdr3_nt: TGCAGCGGCAGGGGGACTGGAAACACCATATATTTT
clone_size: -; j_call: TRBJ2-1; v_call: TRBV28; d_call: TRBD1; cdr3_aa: CASSLGQGANEQFF; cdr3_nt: TGTGCCAGCAGTTTGGGACAGGGGGCAAATGAGCAGTTCTTC
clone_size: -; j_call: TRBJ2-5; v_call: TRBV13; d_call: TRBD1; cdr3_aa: CASSSRQGGIETQYF; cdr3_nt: TGTGCCAGCAGCTCACGACAGGGTGGTATAGAGACCCAGTACTTC
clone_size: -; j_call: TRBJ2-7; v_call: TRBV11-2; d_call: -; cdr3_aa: CASSLTRGAYYEQYF; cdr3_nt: TGTGCCAGCAGCTTGACCCGGGGGGCGTACTACGAGCAGTACTTC
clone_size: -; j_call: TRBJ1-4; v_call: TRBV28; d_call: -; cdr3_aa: CASSFLDSSNEKLFF; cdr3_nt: TGTGCCAGCAGTTTCCTAGACAGTTCTAATGAAAAACTGTTTTTT
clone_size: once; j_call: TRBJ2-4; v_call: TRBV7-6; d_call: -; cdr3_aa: CASSSLRGQAGDTTKNIQYF; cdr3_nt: TGTGCCAGCAGCTCCCTCCGGGGGCAGGCGGGAGATACCACCAAAAACATTCAGTACTTC
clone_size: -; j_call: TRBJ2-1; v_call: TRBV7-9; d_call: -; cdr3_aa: CASSLSGGSSYNEQFF; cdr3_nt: TGTGCCAGCAGCTTATCAGGGGGGAGCTCCTACAATGAGCAGTTCTTC
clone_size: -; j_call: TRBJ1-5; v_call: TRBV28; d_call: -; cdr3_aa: CASSLGDRDRNQPQHF; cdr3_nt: TGTGCCAGCAGTTTAGGCGACCGGGATCGCAATCAGCCCCAGCATTTT
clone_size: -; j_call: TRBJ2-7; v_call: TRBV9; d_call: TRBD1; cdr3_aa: CASSADTGAHYEQYF; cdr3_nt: TGTGCCAGCAGCGCGGACACAGGGGCCCACTACGAGCAGTACTTC
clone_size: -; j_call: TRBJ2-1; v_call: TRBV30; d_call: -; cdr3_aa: CAWRSTGSYNEQFF; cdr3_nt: TGTGCCTGGAGATCTACCGGGAGCTACAATGAGCAGTTCTTC
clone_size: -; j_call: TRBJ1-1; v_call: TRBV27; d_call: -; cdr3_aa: CASSLMSNTEAFF; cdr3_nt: TGTGCCAGCAGTTTAATGTCGAACACTGAAGCTTTCTTT
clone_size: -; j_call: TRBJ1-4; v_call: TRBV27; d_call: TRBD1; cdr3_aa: CASSLGVQGSNEKLFF; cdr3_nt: TGTGCCAGCAGTTTAGGGGTACAGGGGTCTAATGAAAAACTGTTTTTT
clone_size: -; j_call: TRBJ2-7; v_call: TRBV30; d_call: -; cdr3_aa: CAWSGIYEQYF; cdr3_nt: TGTGCCTGGAGTGGGATCTACGAGCAGTACTTC
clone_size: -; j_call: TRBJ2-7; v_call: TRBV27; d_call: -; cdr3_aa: CASSLGQTYEQYF; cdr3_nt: TGTGCCAGCAGTTTAGGACAGACCTACGAGCAGTACTTC
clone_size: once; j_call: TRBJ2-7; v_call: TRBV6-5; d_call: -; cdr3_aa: CASRLASEQYF; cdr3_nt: TGTGCCAGCAGACTAGCCTCCGAGCAGTACTTC